There are a few counts of the clone carrying this TCR beta chain. These data come from a study of blood T cell repertoires in COVID-19. About the study: The United States, Italy and Spain provided the acute and convalescent COVID-19 samples. T cells, B-cell-depleted T cells, or PBMCs provided the cDNA or gDNA that served as material.

Original handling: Amplification of reference gene primers provided the estimated nucleated cell counts. Generated by immunoSEQ multiplex PCR, the TCRdb table keeps only in-frame clones and is missing some. The V and J calls and the clone size are those of that table, but D and trimming were determined from the DNA. The data show around 100,000 clones, nearly 90% seen once. The CDR3 runs 12 residues. Germline V CDR1 and CDR2: SNHLY, FYNNEI. Between the trimmed V and J ends, which lost 2 bases and 6 bases, there was a span of 8 bases. The sequence derives from a woman in her seventies who had recovered from COVID-19. Sequencing was done on a sample of peripheral blood. The V call is TRBV2, the J call TRBJ2-7, with unresolved D. CDR3 sequence: CASSEPSPEQYF. The CDR3 DNA is TGTGCCAGCAGTGAACCAAGCCCCGAGCAGTACTTC.